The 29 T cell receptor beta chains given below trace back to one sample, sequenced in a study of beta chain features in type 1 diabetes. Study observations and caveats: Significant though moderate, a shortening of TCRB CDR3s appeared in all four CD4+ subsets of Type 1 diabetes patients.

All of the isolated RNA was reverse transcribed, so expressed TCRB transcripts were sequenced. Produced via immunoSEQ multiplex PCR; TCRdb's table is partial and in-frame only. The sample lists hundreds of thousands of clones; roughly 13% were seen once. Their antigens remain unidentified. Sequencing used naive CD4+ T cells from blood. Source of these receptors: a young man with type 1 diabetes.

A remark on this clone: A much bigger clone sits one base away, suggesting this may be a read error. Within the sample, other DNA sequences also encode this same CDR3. The CDR3 bases are TGTGCCAGCAGCTTGGGGCAGAACACTGAAGCTTTCTTT. Protein sequence: CASSLGQNTEAFF. The chain couples TRBV7-3 to TRBJ1-1; TRBD1 might be the D (5 bases). The V end lost 3 bases, the J end lost 1 base, and 6 bases lay between the germline ends. Germline-derived CDR1 and CDR2 are SGHTA and FQGTGA. CDR3 length equals 13 residues.

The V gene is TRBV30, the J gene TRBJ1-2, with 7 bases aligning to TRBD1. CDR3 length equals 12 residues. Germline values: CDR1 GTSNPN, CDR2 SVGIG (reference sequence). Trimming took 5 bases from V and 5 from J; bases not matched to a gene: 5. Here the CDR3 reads CAWQGDGYGYTF. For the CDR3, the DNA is TGTGCCTGGCAGGGGGACGGATATGGCTACACCTTC.

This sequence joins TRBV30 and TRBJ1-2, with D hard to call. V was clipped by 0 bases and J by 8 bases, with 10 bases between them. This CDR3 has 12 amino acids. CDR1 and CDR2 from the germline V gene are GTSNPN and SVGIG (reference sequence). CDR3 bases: TGTGCCTGGAGTGTACTTGATAAAGGCTACACCTTC. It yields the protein CAWSVLDKGYTF. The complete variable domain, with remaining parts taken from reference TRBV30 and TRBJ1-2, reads SQTIHQWPATLVQPVGSPLSLECTVEGTSNPNLYWYRQAAGRGLQLLFYSVGIGQISSEVPQNLSASRPQDRQFILSSKKLLLSDSGFYLCAWSVLDKGYTFGSGTRLTVV.

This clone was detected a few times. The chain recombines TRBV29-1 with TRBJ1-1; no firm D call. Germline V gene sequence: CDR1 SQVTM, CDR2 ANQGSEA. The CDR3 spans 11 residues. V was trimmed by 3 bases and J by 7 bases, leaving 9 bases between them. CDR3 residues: CSVESGGEAFF. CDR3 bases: TGCAGCGTTGAGTCCGGTGGTGAAGCTTTCTTT.

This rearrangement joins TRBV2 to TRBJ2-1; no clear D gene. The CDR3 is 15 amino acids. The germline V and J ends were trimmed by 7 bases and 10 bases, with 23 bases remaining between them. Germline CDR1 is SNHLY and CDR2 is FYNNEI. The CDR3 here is CASTELLPGPEEQFF. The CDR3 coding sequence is TGTGCCAGCACCGAACTTCTTCCCGGGCCGGAGGAGCAGTTCTTC. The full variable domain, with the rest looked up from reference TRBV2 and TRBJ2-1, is EPEVTQTPSHQVTQMGQEVILRCVPISNHLYFYWYRQILGQKVEFLVSFYNNEISEKSEIFDDQFSVERPDGSNFTLKIRSTKLEDSAMYFCASTELLPGPEEQFFGPGTRLTVL.

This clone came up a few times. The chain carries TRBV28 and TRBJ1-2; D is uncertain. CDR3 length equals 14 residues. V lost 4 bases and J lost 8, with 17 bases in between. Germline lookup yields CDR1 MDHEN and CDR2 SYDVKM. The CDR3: CASSSQLENRGYTF. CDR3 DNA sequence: TGTGCCAGCAGTTCCCAATTGGAGAACCGAGGCTACACCTTC.

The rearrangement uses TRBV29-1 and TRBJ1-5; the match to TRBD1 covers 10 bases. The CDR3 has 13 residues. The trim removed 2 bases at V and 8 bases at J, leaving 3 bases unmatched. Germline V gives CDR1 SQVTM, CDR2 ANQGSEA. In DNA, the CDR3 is TGCAGCGTTGAAATAGGGACAGGGGAGCCCCAGCATTTT. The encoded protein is CSVEIGTGEPQHF.

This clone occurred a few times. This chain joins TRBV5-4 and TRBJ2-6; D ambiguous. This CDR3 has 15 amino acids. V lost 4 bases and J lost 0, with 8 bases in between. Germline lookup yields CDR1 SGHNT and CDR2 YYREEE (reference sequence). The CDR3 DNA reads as TGTGCCAGCAGCACACTGAGCTCTGGGGCCAACGTCCTGACTTTC. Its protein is CASSTLSSGANVLTF.

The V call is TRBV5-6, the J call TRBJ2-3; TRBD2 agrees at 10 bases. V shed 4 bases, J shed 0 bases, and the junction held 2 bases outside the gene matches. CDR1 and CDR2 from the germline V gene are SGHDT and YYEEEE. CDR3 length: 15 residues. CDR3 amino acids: CASSAGLASTDTQYF. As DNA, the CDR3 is TGTGCCAGCAGCGCGGGACTAGCGAGCACAGATACGCAGTATTTT.

The CDR3 coding sequence is TGTGCCTGGAGTAGCGAGGGGGAGCAGTTCTTC. Its protein is CAWSSEGEQFF. The chain carries TRBV30 and TRBJ2-1, with D perhaps matching TRBD1 or TRBD2 (5 bases each). Looked up from germline, CDR1 is GTSNPN and CDR2 is SVGIG (reference sequence). The CDR3 has 11 amino acids. The V gene lost 2 bases and the J gene lost 10 bases, with 9 bases spanning the gap.

The CDR3 DNA reads TGTGCCATCAGTGGCGCAGGGGCCCGGAGCTATGGCTACACCTTC. It encodes CAISGAGARSYGYTF. This chain links TRBV10-3 with TRBJ1-2; D may be TRBD1 (6 bases). V was shortened by 4 bases and J by 4 bases, with 16 bases between the two germline ends. Per the germline V gene, CDR1 is ENHRY and CDR2 is SYGVKD. The CDR3 is made up of 15 amino acids.

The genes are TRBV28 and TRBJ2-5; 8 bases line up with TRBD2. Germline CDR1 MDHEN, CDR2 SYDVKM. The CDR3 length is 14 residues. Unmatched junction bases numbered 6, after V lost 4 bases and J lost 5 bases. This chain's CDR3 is CASSSGGARETQYF. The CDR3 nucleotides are TGTGCCAGCAGTTCCGGGGGGGCCCGGGAGACCCAGTACTTC. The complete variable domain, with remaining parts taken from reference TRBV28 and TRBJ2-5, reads DVKVTQSSRYLVKRTGEKVFLECVQDMDHENMFWYRQDPGLGLRLIYFSYDVKMKEKGDIPEGYSVSREKKERFSLILESASTNQTSMYLCASSSGGARETQYFGPGTRLLVL.

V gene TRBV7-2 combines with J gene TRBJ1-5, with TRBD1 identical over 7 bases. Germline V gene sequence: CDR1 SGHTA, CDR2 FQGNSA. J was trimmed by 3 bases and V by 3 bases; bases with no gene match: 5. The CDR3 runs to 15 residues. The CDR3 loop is CASSLGQGVNQPQHF. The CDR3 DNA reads TGTGCCAGCAGCTTGGGTCAGGGGGTCAATCAGCCCCAGCATTTT.

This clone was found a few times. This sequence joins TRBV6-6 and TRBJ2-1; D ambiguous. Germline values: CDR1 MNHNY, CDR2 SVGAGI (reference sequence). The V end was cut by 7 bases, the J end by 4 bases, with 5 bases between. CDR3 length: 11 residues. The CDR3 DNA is TGTGCCAGCACAGGTTACAATGAGCAGTTCTTC. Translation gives CASTGYNEQFF.

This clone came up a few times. CDR3 DNA: TGTGCCAGCAGCCGGGACAGGGAGTTTTCACCCCTCCACTTT. Its translation is CASSRDREFSPLHF. The chain recombines TRBV7-9 with TRBJ1-6; 9 positions agree with TRBD1. Looked up from germline, CDR1 is SEHNR and CDR2 is FQNEAQ (reference sequence). With 5 bases clipped from V and 9 bases from J, the junction kept 5 bases outside the gene matches. The CDR3 extends over 14 amino acids.

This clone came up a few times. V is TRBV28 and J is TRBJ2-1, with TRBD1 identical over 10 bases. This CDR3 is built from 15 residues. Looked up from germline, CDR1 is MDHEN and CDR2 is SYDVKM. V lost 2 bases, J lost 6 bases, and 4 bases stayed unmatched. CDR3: CASSLDGQGGNEQFF. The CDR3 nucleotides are TGTGCCAGCAGTTTAGATGGACAGGGGGGCAATGAGCAGTTCTTC. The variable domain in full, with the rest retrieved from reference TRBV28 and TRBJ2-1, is DVKVTQSSRYLVKRTGEKVFLECVQDMDHENMFWYRQDPGLGLRLIYFSYDVKMKEKGDIPEGYSVSREKKERFSLILESASTNQTSMYLCASSLDGQGGNEQFFGPGTRLTVL.

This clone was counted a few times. CDR3 sequence: CASSPQQGRNTEAFF. CDR3 DNA sequence: TGTGCCAGCTCACCACAACAGGGGCGCAACACTGAAGCTTTCTTT. This chain connects TRBV18 to TRBJ1-1, with 7 bases identical to TRBD1. There are 15 residues in the CDR3. CDR1 and CDR2 from the germline V gene are KGHSH and LQKENI. J lost 2 bases, V lost 1 base, and 4 bases had no gene match.

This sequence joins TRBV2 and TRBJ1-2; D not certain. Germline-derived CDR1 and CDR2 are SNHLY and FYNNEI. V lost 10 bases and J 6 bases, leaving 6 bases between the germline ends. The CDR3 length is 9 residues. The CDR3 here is CANDDGYTF. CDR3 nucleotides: TGTGCCAACGACGATGGCTACACCTTC. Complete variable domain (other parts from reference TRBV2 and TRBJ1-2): EPEVTQTPSHQVTQMGQEVILRCVPISNHLYFYWYRQILGQKVEFLVSFYNNEISEKSEIFDDQFSVERPDGSNFTLKIRSTKLEDSAMYFCANDDGYTFGSGTRLTVV.

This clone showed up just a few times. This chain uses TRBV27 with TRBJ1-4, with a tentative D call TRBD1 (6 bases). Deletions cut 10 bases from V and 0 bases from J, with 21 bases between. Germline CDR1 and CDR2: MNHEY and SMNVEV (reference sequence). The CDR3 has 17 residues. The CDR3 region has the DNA TGTGCCATCGCCGCGGACAGCGCCCATGCAACTAATGAAAAACTGTTTTTT. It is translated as CAIAADSAHATNEKLFF. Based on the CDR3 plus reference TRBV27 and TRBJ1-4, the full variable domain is EAQVTQNPRYLITVTGKKLTVTCSQNMNHEYMSWYRQDPGLGLRQIYYSMNVEVTDKGDVPEGYKVSRKEKRNFPLILESPSPNQTSLYFCAIAADSAHATNEKLFFGSGTQLSVL.

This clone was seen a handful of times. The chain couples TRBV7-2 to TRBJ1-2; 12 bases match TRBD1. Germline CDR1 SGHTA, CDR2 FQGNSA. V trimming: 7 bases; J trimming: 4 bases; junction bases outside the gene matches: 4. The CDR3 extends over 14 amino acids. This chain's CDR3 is CASNRDRGLYGYTF. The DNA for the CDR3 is TGTGCCAGCAACCGGGACAGGGGGCTCTATGGCTACACCTTC.

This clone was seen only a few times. The CDR3, as DNA: TGTGCCAGCAGCCCCTCGGGGGGCGAGACCCAGTACTTC. This codes for CASSPSGGETQYF. The rearrangement uses TRBV9 and TRBJ2-5; possibly TRBD2 for D (7 bases). There are 13 residues in the CDR3. V was pared by 4 bases and J by 5 bases, with 12 bases between. Germline V gene lookup returns CDR1 SGDLS and CDR2 YYNGEE.

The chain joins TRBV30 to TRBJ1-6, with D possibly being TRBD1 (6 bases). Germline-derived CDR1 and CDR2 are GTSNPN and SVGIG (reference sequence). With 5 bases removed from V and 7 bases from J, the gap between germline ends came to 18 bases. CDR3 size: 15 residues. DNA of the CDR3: TGTGCCTGGCATGCAGGGGCACCCAGGAATTCACCCCTCCACTTT. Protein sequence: CAWHAGAPRNSPLHF.

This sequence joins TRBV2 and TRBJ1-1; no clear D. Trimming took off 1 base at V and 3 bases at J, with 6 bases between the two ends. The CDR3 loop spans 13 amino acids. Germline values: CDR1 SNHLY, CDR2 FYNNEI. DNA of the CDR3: TGTGCCAGCAGTGAAGAACCTGACACTGAAGCTTTCTTT. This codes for CASSEEPDTEAFF.

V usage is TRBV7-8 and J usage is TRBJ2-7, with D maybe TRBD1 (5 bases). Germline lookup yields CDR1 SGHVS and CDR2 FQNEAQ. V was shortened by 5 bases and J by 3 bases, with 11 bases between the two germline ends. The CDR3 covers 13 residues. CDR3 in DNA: TGTGCCAGCAGCCCTGACAGAAGCTACGAGCAGTACTTC. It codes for CASSPDRSYEQYF.

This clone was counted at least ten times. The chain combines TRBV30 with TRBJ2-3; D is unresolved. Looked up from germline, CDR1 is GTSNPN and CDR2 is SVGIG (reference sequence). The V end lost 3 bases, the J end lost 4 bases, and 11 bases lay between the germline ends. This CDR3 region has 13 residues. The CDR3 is CAWSHVRADTQYF. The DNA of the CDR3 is TGTGCCTGGAGCCACGTAAGGGCAGATACGCAGTATTTT.

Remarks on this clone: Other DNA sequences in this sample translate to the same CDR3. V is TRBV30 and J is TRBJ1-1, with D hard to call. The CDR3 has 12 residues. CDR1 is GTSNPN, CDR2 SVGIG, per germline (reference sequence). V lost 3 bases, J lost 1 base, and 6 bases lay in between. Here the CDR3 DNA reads TGTGCCTGGAGCCCGGGGAACACTGAAGCTTTCTTT. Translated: CAWSPGNTEAFF.

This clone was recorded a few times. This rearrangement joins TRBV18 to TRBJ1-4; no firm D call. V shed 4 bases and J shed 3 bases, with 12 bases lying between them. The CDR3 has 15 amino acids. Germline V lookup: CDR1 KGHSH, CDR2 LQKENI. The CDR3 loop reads CASSLQDGSNEKLFF. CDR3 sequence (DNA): TGTGCCAGCTCACTCCAAGACGGGTCTAATGAAAAACTGTTTTTT.

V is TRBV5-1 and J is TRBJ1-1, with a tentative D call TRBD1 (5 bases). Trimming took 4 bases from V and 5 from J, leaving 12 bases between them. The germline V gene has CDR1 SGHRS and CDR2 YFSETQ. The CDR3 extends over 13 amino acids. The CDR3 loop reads CASSGDVGTEAFF. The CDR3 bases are TGCGCCAGCAGCGGGGACGTGGGAACTGAAGCTTTCTTT.

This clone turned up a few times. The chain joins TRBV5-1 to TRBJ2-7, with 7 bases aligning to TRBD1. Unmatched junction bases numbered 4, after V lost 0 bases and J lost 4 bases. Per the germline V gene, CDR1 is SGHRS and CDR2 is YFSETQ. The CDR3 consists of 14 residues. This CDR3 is CASSLGQGWYEQYF. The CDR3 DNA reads TGCGCCAGCAGCTTGGGACAGGGATGGTACGAGCAGTACTTC.